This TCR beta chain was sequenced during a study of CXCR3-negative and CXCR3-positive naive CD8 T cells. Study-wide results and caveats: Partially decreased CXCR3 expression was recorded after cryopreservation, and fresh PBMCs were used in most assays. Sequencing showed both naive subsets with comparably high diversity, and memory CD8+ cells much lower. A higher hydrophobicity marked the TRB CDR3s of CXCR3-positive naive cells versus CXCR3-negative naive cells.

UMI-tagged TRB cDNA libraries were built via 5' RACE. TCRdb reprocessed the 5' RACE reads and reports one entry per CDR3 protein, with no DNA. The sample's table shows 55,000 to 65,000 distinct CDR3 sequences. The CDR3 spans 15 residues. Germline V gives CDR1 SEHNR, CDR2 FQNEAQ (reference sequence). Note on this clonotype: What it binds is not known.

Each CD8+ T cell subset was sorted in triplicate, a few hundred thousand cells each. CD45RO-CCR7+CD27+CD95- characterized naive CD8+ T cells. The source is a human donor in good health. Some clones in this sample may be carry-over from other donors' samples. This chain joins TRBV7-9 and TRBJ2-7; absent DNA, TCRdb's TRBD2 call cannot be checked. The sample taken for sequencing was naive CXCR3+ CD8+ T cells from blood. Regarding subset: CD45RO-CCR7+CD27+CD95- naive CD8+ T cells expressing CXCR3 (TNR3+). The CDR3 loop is CASSPRGGATYEQYF.